The 30 T cell receptor beta chains listed next were all sequenced from one sample in a study of response to subunit inactivated influenza vaccine. TCRdb re-called the RT-PCR reads with MiXCR, one entry per CDR3 protein. The sample has fewer than 550,000 distinct CDR3 sequences, 25% seen once; the top ten hold around 1.8%. Sample: CD4+ T cells sorted from PBMCs, taken 5 to 6 days after vaccination. The receptors were sampled from a man aged 50-60 years who received an inactivated influenza vaccine.

This clonotype was detected a few times. V and J are TRBV4-1 and TRBJ2-1; D is ambiguous. V gave up 4 bases and J gave up 5 bases, with 12 bases separating them. The CDR3 length is 14 residues. CDR1 is MGHRA, CDR2 YSYEKL, per germline. The CDR3 DNA is TGCGCCAGCAGCCCGCCGACTCTCAACAATGAGCAGTTCTTC. Translated: CASSPPTLNNEQFF.

This clonotype came up a few times. The CDR3 coding sequence is TGTGCCAGCACCGCCAGTAGACAGGGGGAAAGCTCTGGGGCCAACGTCCTGACTTTC. This codes for CASTASRQGESSGANVLTF. This chain links TRBV6-1 with TRBJ2-6, with TRBD1 matching 9 bases. Germline trimming cut 7 bases from V and 0 bases from J; bases unmatched to any gene: 13. CDR1 and CDR2 from the germline V gene are MNHNS and SASEGT. The CDR3 is made up of 19 amino acids.

The rearrangement links TRBV6-2 or TRBV6-3 to TRBJ1-1; D gene unclear. The CDR3 runs to 14 residues. CDR1 and CDR2 from the germline V gene are MNHEY and SVGEGT. Deletions cut 6 bases from V and 0 bases from J, with 11 bases between. This chain's CDR3 is CASSLRRMNTEAFF. CDR3 sequence (DNA): TGTGCCAGCAGCCTCAGGAGAATGAACACTGAAGCTTTCTTT.

This clonotype was counted only a few times. The V call is TRBV5-1, the J call TRBJ2-5, with 7 positions matching TRBD1. V was clipped by 0 bases and J by 5 bases; unmatched bases: 4. This CDR3 region has 14 residues. Germline V gene sequence: CDR1 SGHRS, CDR2 YFSETQ. CDR3 residues: CASSLASDRETQYF. The CDR3 DNA reads TGCGCCAGCAGCTTGGCCTCGGACAGGGAGACCCAGTACTTC.

The V and J genes are TRBV6-1 and TRBJ2-5; maybe TRBD2 (6 bases). V was clipped by 4 bases and J by 5 bases, with 20 bases between them. The CDR3 runs to 16 residues. The germline CDR1 and CDR2 sequences are MNHNS and SASEGT. The CDR3 DNA is TGTGCCAGCAGTGGCCAGGGAATAGCGGTTCGGGAGACCCAGTACTTC. Translation: CASSGQGIAVRETQYF.

Only one count was recorded for this clonotype. This chain links TRBV28 with TRBJ2-1; 7 bases match TRBD1. The CDR3 is 12 residues long. Trimming took 5 bases from V and 10 from J; bases not matched to a gene: 5. Germline V lookup: CDR1 MDHEN, CDR2 SYDVKM. DNA for the CDR3: TGTGCCAGCAGTGGGGTGGACAGGGAGCAGTTCTTC. It yields the protein CASSGVDREQFF.

This clonotype was seen a few times. J is TRBJ2-1 and V is TRBV24-1; maybe TRBD1 (5 bases). The CDR3 loop spans 16 amino acids. Germline lookup yields CDR1 KGHDR and CDR2 SFDVKD. V was pared by 4 bases and J by 1 base, with 13 bases between. The CDR3 sequence is CATSDTTAESYNEQFF. For the CDR3, the DNA is TGTGCCACCAGTGACACGACAGCCGAATCCTACAATGAGCAGTTCTTC.

As to this clonotype: An end of the junction does not agree with germline; a read error may underlie this. The chain combines TRBV7-7 with TRBJ2-1, with 10 bases that match TRBD1. The CDR3 totals 15 residues. Per germline, CDR1 SSHAT and CDR2 FNYEAQ (reference sequence). The CDR3 nucleotides read TGTGCTAGCAGCCGGGACAGGGGTACGGTTAATGAGCAGTTCTTC. Its translation: CASSRDRGTVNEQFF.

Many counts were recorded for this clonotype. The chain couples TRBV5-1 to TRBJ1-2; 7 nucleotides agree with TRBD1. From germline, CDR1 is SGHRS and CDR2 YFSETQ. The CDR3 consists of 16 residues. J lost 0 bases, V lost 4 bases, and 9 bases had no gene match. The CDR3 coding sequence is TGCGCCAGCAGCCCCGGGACAGCCTCTACTAACTATGGCTACACCTTC. It is translated as CASSPGTASTNYGYTF.

This clonotype appeared once. The rearrangement uses TRBV12-3 or TRBV12-4 and TRBJ1-1, with 11 nucleotides matching TRBD1. The CDR3 length is 14 residues. The junction had 7 bases not matched to a gene; V was cut back by 5 bases and J by 8 bases. The CDR3 region is CASSTRTGGSEAFF. The DNA of the CDR3 is TGTGCCAGCAGTACTCGGACAGGGGGCTCCGAAGCTTTCTTT.

The rearrangement uses TRBV20-1 and TRBJ2-3; 14 nucleotides agree with TRBD2. The CDR3 totals 17 residues. Trimming cost V 0 bases and J 6 bases; bases outside gene matches: 8. Looked up from germline, CDR1 is DFQATT and CDR2 is SNEGSKA (reference sequence). The CDR3 protein is CSARDRQGLAGADTQYF. The CDR3 coding sequence is TGCAGTGCTAGAGATCGTCAGGGACTAGCGGGAGCGGATACGCAGTATTTT.

Only a few counts were recorded for this clonotype. DNA of the CDR3: TGTGCCAGCAGCTTAGGAGCGGGGGATTTCACAGATACGCAGTATTTT. Residues: CASSLGAGDFTDTQYF. The chain joins TRBV7-9 to TRBJ2-3, with 8 bases that match TRBD2. Germline lookup yields CDR1 SEHNR and CDR2 FQNEAQ (reference sequence). V trimming: 1 base; J trimming: 2 bases; junction bases outside the gene matches: 5. This CDR3 has 16 residues.

This clonotype was recorded a few times. J is TRBJ2-7 and V is TRBV14; maybe TRBD1 (6 bases). V shed 0 bases and J shed 6 bases, with 9 bases lying between them. Germline loops: CDR1 SGHDN, CDR2 FVKESK. The CDR3 is made up of 13 amino acids. The CDR3 reads CASSQERGGEQYF. The CDR3 coding sequence is TGTGCCAGCAGCCAAGAGAGAGGGGGCGAGCAGTACTTC.

CDR3: CSARDSGASNYGYTF. CDR3 nucleotide sequence: TGCAGTGCTAGAGATTCAGGCGCCTCTAACTATGGCTACACCTTC. The chain joins TRBV20-1 to TRBJ1-2; D not certain. V lost 0 bases, J lost 0 bases, and 11 bases lay in between. Germline assignment: CDR1 DFQATT and CDR2 SNEGSKA (reference sequence). This CDR3 contains 15 residues.

This clonotype was observed a handful of times. The chain recombines TRBV7-8 with TRBJ2-7, with 8 bases identical to TRBD1. J lost 5 bases, V lost 4 bases, and 13 bases had no gene match. Germline V gene lookup returns CDR1 SGHVS and CDR2 FQNEAQ. CDR3 size: 16 residues. The CDR3 region has the DNA TGTGCCAGCAGCTCGAAAGTGGACAGGGCTTACGACGAGCAGTACTTC. It encodes CASSSKVDRAYDEQYF.

The chain recombines TRBV5-1 with TRBJ2-5; D not resolved. CDR1 SGHRS and CDR2 YFSETQ come from the germline V gene. The CDR3 extends over 14 amino acids. Trimming removed 4 bases at V and 5 bases at J, with 15 bases between. The CDR3 DNA sequence: TGCGCCAGCAGCGCCGGAAAGGCCGGTGAGACCCAGTACTTC. This translates into CASSAGKAGETQYF.

The chain uses TRBV29-1 and TRBJ2-3, with D possibly TRBD2 on 6 matching bases. With 8 bases removed from V and 0 bases from J, the gap between germline ends came to 12 bases. The CDR3 has 13 amino acids. Germline V lookup: CDR1 SQVTM, CDR2 ANQGSEA. This chain's CDR3 is CSSPGLSTDTQYF. The DNA of the CDR3 is TGCAGCAGCCCGGGACTCAGCACAGATACGCAGTATTTT.

The V call is TRBV6-2 or TRBV6-3, the J call TRBJ2-3, with TRBD2 as a possible D gene (5 bases). Germline V CDR1 and CDR2: MNHEY, SVGEGT. Trimming left V 8 bases short and J 4 bases short, with 28 bases between. This CDR3 has 18 residues. Here the CDR3 reads CASSYRGSSVSGPDTQYF. CDR3 DNA sequence: TGTGCCAGCTCTTACAGAGGGAGTAGTGTTTCAGGACCAGATACGCAGTATTTT.

J is TRBJ1-5 and V is TRBV4-2; no reliable D call. Per the germline V gene, CDR1 is LGHNA and CDR2 is YNFKEQ. V dropped 0 bases and J dropped 7 bases, with 7 bases sitting between them. The CDR3 totals 13 residues. The CDR3 loop reads CASSQERGQPQHF. The CDR3 DNA is TGTGCCAGCAGCCAAGAGCGGGGACAGCCCCAGCATTTT.

This clonotype has more than one count but fewer than ten. The chain couples TRBV7-2 to TRBJ2-4; 12 bases line up with TRBD1. CDR3 length: 17 amino acids. Per germline, CDR1 SGHTA and CDR2 FQGNSA. V was clipped by 4 bases and J by 6 bases; unmatched bases: 10. The CDR3 spells CASSSSGTGGAGNIQYF. CDR3 nucleotides: TGTGCCAGCAGCTCCTCCGGGACAGGGGGCGCAGGAAACATTCAGTACTTC.

This clonotype was observed a few times. This chain links TRBV28 with TRBJ2-7, with 9 bases matching TRBD1. The CDR3 contains 16 residues. V shed 6 bases, J shed 0 bases, and the junction held 9 bases outside the gene matches. Germline V gene data show CDR1 as MDHEN and CDR2 as SYDVKM. In DNA, the CDR3 is TGTGCCAGCAGGCCCTTCCGGGACAGGGTCTCCTACGAGCAGTACTTC. It yields the protein CASRPFRDRVSYEQYF.

The chain uses TRBV28 and TRBJ2-5, with 11 positions matching TRBD2. V shed 3 bases and J 1 base; nucleotides not matched to a gene: 4. Germline CDR1 reads MDHEN; CDR2 reads SYDVKM. The CDR3 has 16 amino acids. In nucleotides, the CDR3 is TGTGCCAGCAGTTTGGCTAGCGGGGGGCGCCAAGAGACCCAGTACTTC. Protein sequence: CASSLASGGRQETQYF.

This clonotype appeared a few times. The V and J genes are TRBV6-5 and TRBJ2-1, with TRBD2 matching 10 bases. The V and J ends lost 4 bases and 7 bases, in that order; junction bases with no gene match: 10. CDR1 is MNHEY and CDR2 is SVGAGI in the germline V gene. The CDR3 runs 16 residues. CDR3 loop: CASSFRISGRRNEQFF. The CDR3 DNA is TGTGCCAGCAGTTTTCGTATTAGCGGGAGGCGAAATGAGCAGTTCTTC.

The chain carries TRBV3-1 and TRBJ2-5; 9 nucleotides align to TRBD2. This CDR3 has 14 amino acids. Trimming took 5 bases from V and 4 from J; bases not matched to a gene: 5. CDR1 is LGHDT and CDR2 is YNNKEL in the germline V gene (reference sequence). The CDR3 is CASSTRGGGETQYF. The CDR3 DNA reads TGTGCCAGCAGCACCCGCGGGGGGGGAGAGACCCAGTACTTC.

The table lists this clonotype with a few counts. This rearrangement joins TRBV5-4 to TRBJ1-1, with a tentative D call TRBD1 (5 bases). V lost 7 bases and J 1 base, leaving 11 bases between the germline ends. This CDR3 region has 13 residues. Germline values: CDR1 SGHNT, CDR2 YYREEE (reference sequence). The CDR3 coding sequence is TGTGCCAGCGCCTCCGGGACGAACACTGAAGCTTTCTTT. Amino acid sequence: CASASGTNTEAFF.

The V and J genes are TRBV4-2 and TRBJ1-6, with unresolved D. Germline CDR1 LGHNA, CDR2 YNFKEQ. There are 15 residues in the CDR3. V was trimmed by 1 base and J by 8 bases, leaving 12 bases between them. The CDR3 here is CASSQVGRTDSPLHF. The DNA for the CDR3 is TGTGCCAGCAGCCAAGTCGGCAGGACTGATTCACCCCTCCACTTT.

The V gene is TRBV6-5, the J gene TRBJ1-1; the D gene is possibly TRBD1 (6 bases). The germline V gene has CDR1 MNHEY and CDR2 SVGAGI. This CDR3 has 15 residues. Trimming removed 3 bases from V and 1 base from J, with 12 bases in between. The CDR3 DNA sequence: TGTGCCAGCAGTTATATGGCCAGGGGGAACACTGAAGCTTTCTTT. Protein product: CASSYMARGNTEAFF.

V usage is TRBV4-3 and J usage is TRBJ2-7; 7 nucleotides line up with TRBD2. V shed 4 bases and J 9 bases; nucleotides not matched to a gene: 18. This CDR3 is built from 16 residues. The germline CDR1 and CDR2 sequences are LGHNA and YSLEER. CDR3 bases: TGCGCCAGCAGCCCGACTGAGACTGACAGAGCGGGAAGGCAGTACTTC. This sequence encodes CASSPTETDRAGRQYF.

This sequence joins TRBV5-1 and TRBJ2-3; TRBD2 matches at 7 bases. The CDR3 contains 17 residues. In germline, CDR1 is SGHRS, CDR2 YFSETQ. V shed 2 bases, J shed 4 bases, and the junction held 13 bases outside the gene matches. CDR3 sequence: CASSFGSWEGRSDTQYF. The CDR3 nucleotides read TGCGCCAGCAGCTTTGGTTCGTGGGAGGGCCGATCAGATACGCAGTATTTT.

This chain links TRBV3-1 with TRBJ2-7; D possibly matches TRBD1 or TRBD2 (5 bases each). Germline loops: CDR1 LGHDT, CDR2 YNNKEL (reference sequence). V gave up 4 bases and J gave up 3 bases, with 13 bases separating them. The CDR3 sequence is 14 residues long. DNA of the CDR3: TGTGCCAGCAGCCCACTAGGGGCCAACTACGAGCAGTACTTC. Its translation: CASSPLGANYEQYF.